Shown below are 26 T cell receptor beta chains from a single sample sequenced in a study of response to subunit inactivated influenza vaccine. From the RT-PCR reads, TCRdb called clonotypes with MiXCR, one entry per CDR3 protein. The sample contains hundreds of thousands of distinct CDR3 sequences, approximately 16% of which appear only once. Sequencing used CD4+ T cells sorted from PBMCs, obtained approximately 25 months after vaccination. Receptors were obtained from a man aged 50 to 69 who received an inactivated influenza vaccine.

This clonotype was picked up a small number of times. The chain employs TRBV5-1 and TRBJ2-5; no clear D. Germline V lookup: CDR1 SGHRS, CDR2 YFSETQ. The CDR3 is made up of 14 amino acids. The V gene lost 4 bases and the J gene lost 5 bases, with 15 bases spanning the gap. This chain's CDR3 is CASSLVVSYETQYF. CDR3 nucleotides: TGCGCCAGCAGCCTGGTAGTCAGTTATGAGACCCAGTACTTC. The full variable domain, completed using reference TRBV5-1 and TRBJ2-5, is KAGVTQTPRYLIKTRGQQVTLSCSPISGHRSVSWYQQTPGQGLQFLFEYFSETQRNKGNFPGRFSGRQFSNSRSEMNVSTLELGDSALYLCASSLVVSYETQYFGPGTRLLVL.

For this clonotype: A read error is possible here, since a much larger clone lies one base away. The chain employs TRBV3-1 and TRBJ2-7; D call uncertain. This CDR3 is 11 amino acids long. Germline lookup yields CDR1 LGHDT and CDR2 YNNKEL (reference sequence). V was clipped by 2 bases and J by 5 bases, with 4 bases between them. The DNA for the CDR3 is TGTGCCAGCAGCCAAACCGACGAGCAGTACTTC. Translating gives CASSQTDEQYF.

V gene TRBV20-1 combines with J gene TRBJ1-2; D not certain. The CDR3 is 13 residues long. Trimming shortened V by 6 bases and J by 4 bases, and 15 bases separated the two germline ends. Germline CDR1 DFQATT, CDR2 SNEGSKA (reference sequence). CDR3 in DNA: TGCAGTGCAACCTCTCAGAGTGGCTATGGCTACACCTTC. Translating gives CSATSQSGYGYTF.

Regarding this clonotype: It may be a read error: a sequence one base away is much more abundant. The chain is built from TRBV7-2 and TRBJ2-5; D gene ambiguous. Germline CDR1 reads SGHTA; CDR2 reads FQGNSA. CDR3 length: 11 amino acids. V shed 2 bases and J shed 9 bases, with 7 bases lying between them. DNA for the CDR3: TGTGCCAGCAGCTTATCGCAGGCCCAGTACTTC. Encoded protein: CASSLSQAQYF.

The chain has TRBV6-1 and TRBJ1-6; D unresolved. The V gene lost 6 bases and the J gene lost 7 bases, with 7 bases spanning the gap. This CDR3 spans 12 amino acids. CDR1 and CDR2 from the germline V gene are MNHNS and SASEGT. CDR3 coding DNA: TGTGCCAGCAGGAGCCAGAATTCACCCCTCCACTTT. Translating it yields CASRSQNSPLHF.

The V call is TRBV5-1, the J call TRBJ2-3; D is ambiguous. Deletions cut 0 bases from V and 2 bases from J, with 10 bases between. This CDR3 has 15 residues. The germline V gene has CDR1 SGHRS and CDR2 YFSETQ. The CDR3, as DNA: TGCGCCAGCAGCTTGGGTACAGTGCCCACAGATACGCAGTATTTT. Amino acids: CASSLGTVPTDTQYF.

This clonotype was counted at least ten times. The chain links TRBV20-1 to TRBJ1-2; a weak D match, TRBD1 (5 bases). Looked up from germline, CDR1 is DFQATT and CDR2 is SNEGSKA (reference sequence). This CDR3 region has 13 residues. V lost 1 base to trimming and J lost 7 bases, with 13 bases between them. The chain's CDR3 is CSARVGGFTGYTF. Written as DNA, the CDR3 is TGCAGTGCTAGAGTCGGGGGTTTCACTGGCTACACCTTC.

There are a few counts of this clonotype. In nucleotides, the CDR3 is TGTGCCAGCAGCTTATACAGGCAAGAGACCCAGTACTTC. It is translated as CASSLYRQETQYF. This chain connects TRBV7-2 to TRBJ2-5, with a tentative D call TRBD1 (5 bases). CDR3 length: 13 amino acids. CDR1 and CDR2 from the germline V gene are SGHTA and FQGNSA. The V end was cut by 2 bases, the J end by 2 bases, with 6 bases between.

V usage is TRBV4-1 and J usage is TRBJ2-7; D is ambiguous. The germline V gene has CDR1 MGHRA and CDR2 YSYEKL. The V end lost 0 bases, the J end lost 4 bases, and 7 bases lay between the germline ends. This CDR3 is 13 amino acids long. The CDR3 DNA is TGCGCCAGCAGCCAAGAACCAGGATACGAGCAGTACTTC. It translates to CASSQEPGYEQYF.

This clonotype was seen more than once but under ten times. The J gene is TRBJ1-2, the V gene TRBV29-1; D remains ambiguous. The CDR3 totals 12 residues. Per germline, CDR1 SQVTM and CDR2 ANQGSEA. V was shortened by 6 bases and J by 3 bases, with 11 bases between the two germline ends. The CDR3 nucleotides read TGCAGCGTCGATAGAGGCCACTATGGCTACACCTTC. Translated: CSVDRGHYGYTF.

Only a few counts were recorded for this clonotype. The V and J genes are TRBV7-2 and TRBJ1-5, with D hard to call. Germline CDR1 and CDR2: SGHTA and FQGNSA. V was clipped by 0 bases and J by 3 bases, with 9 bases between them. This CDR3 contains 15 residues. The CDR3 nucleotides are TGTGCCAGCAGCTTAGCTACAGCTCCCAATCAGCCCCAGCATTTT. Its protein product is CASSLATAPNQPQHF.

This clonotype was counted a single time. The J gene is TRBJ1-2, the V gene TRBV7-2; 11 nucleotides match TRBD1. V lost 5 bases and J lost 5; bases outside the gene matches: 4. The CDR3 is 14 amino acids. Germline V CDR1 and CDR2: SGHTA, FQGNSA. The DNA for the CDR3 is TGTGCCAGCAGCAGGGGGACAGGGGGGTATGGCTACACCTTC. Its translation is CASSRGTGGYGYTF.

This clonotype was seen a handful of times. The CDR3 region is CASSNLQGGVSGANVLTF. The CDR3 coding sequence is TGTGCCAGCAGCAACCTACAGGGCGGGGTGTCTGGGGCCAACGTCCTGACTTTC. The V gene is TRBV5-6, the J gene TRBJ2-6; D possibly uses TRBD1 or TRBD2 (6 bases each). Germline V lookup: CDR1 SGHDT, CDR2 YYEEEE. CDR3 length: 18 amino acids. Trimming stripped 4 bases from V and 1 base from J, with 18 bases between. The entire variable domain, with the rest obtained from reference TRBV5-6 and TRBJ2-6, is as follows: DAGVTQSPTHLIKTRGQQVTLRCSPKSGHDTVSWYQQALGQGPQFIFQYYEEEERQRGNFPDRFSGHQFPNYSSELNVNALLLGDSALYLCASSNLQGGVSGANVLTFGAGSRLTVL.

The chain combines TRBV4-2 with TRBJ1-2, with a possible D match to TRBD1 (5 bases). Looked up from germline, CDR1 is LGHNA and CDR2 is YNFKEQ. The V end lost 4 bases, the J end lost 1 base, and 13 bases lay between the germline ends. The CDR3 has 15 amino acids. The CDR3 here is CASSLNPGVNYGYTF. CDR3 in DNA: TGTGCCAGCAGCCTCAACCCGGGGGTTAACTATGGCTACACCTTC.

This clonotype appeared a few times. J is TRBJ2-1 and V is TRBV4-2; 7 positions match TRBD2. The V and J ends lost 6 bases and 6 bases, in that order; junction bases with no gene match: 8. The CDR3 length is 14 residues. Germline V gene lookup returns CDR1 LGHNA and CDR2 YNFKEQ. In nucleotides, the CDR3 is TGTGCCAGCAGTTTTAGCGGGTCGACCAATGAGCAGTTCTTC. This sequence encodes CASSFSGSTNEQFF.

This clonotype appeared many times. One end of the junction fails to match germline, which may point to a read error. The chain uses TRBV4-2 and TRBJ2-7, with no clear D. The CDR3 has 13 residues. Germline V gene data show CDR1 as LGHNA and CDR2 as YNFKEQ. CDR3 sequence (DNA): TGCGCCAGCAGCCAAGATCGCTCCTACGAGCAGTACTTC. Protein sequence: CASSQDRSYEQYF.

This clonotype was observed many times. The chain couples TRBV6-5 to TRBJ1-2; weak D call: TRBD1 (6 bases). Germline V gene sequence: CDR1 MNHEY, CDR2 SVGAGI. The V end was cut by 2 bases, the J end by 4 bases, with 11 bases between. The length of the CDR3 is 14 residues. CDR3 bases: TGTGCCAGCAGTTACGACAGGTTTTTCTATGGCTACACCTTC. Its translation: CASSYDRFFYGYTF.

The V call is TRBV7-6, the J call TRBJ2-7; D may be TRBD1 (6 bases). The germline V gene has CDR1 SGHVS and CDR2 FNYEAQ. Trimming pared 5 bases from V and 3 bases from J, leaving 14 bases between. The CDR3 is made up of 14 amino acids. The CDR3 DNA reads as TGTGCCAGCAGCCGGGATCCGGACAGCTACGAGCAGTACTTC. Translation: CASSRDPDSYEQYF.

The J gene is TRBJ2-1, the V gene TRBV4-2; 10 nucleotides line up with TRBD2. The trim removed 1 base at V and 4 bases at J, leaving 4 bases unmatched. This CDR3 comprises 16 residues. CDR1 and CDR2 from the germline V gene are LGHNA and YNFKEQ. The CDR3 sequence: CASSQGASGSYNEQFF. CDR3 DNA: TGTGCCAGCAGCCAAGGGGCTAGCGGGAGTTACAATGAGCAGTTCTTC.

In its sample, this clonotype was seen many times. V and J are TRBV12-3 or TRBV12-4 and TRBJ2-1, with D perhaps assigned TRBD1 or TRBD2 (5 bases each). CDR3 length equals 14 residues. Trimming shortened V by 6 bases and J by 5 bases, and 14 bases separated the two germline ends. The CDR3 spells CASRPGRKNNEQFF. The DNA for the CDR3 is TGTGCCAGCAGACCGGGACGGAAGAACAATGAGCAGTTCTTC.

This clonotype was observed a few times. The rearrangement joins TRBV24-1 to TRBJ2-1; 8 nucleotides match TRBD1. The CDR3 sequence is 16 residues long. Germline-derived CDR1 and CDR2 are KGHDR and SFDVKD. V gave up 1 base and J gave up 4 bases; unmatched junction bases: 5. CDR3 protein: CATSDFSGTGYNEQFF. CDR3 nucleotide sequence: TGTGCCACCAGTGATTTTTCCGGGACAGGTTACAATGAGCAGTTCTTC.

This clonotype occurred a few times. Lacking the conserved final phenylalanine or tryptophan, this CDR3 likely reflects a read error. The DNA is omitted, as the CDR3 cannot be located on it reliably, and the CDR3 follows TCRdb's listing. The J gene is TRBJ2-1, the V gene TRBV20-1; the table's TRBD1 call for D was not verified on the DNA. Germline V gene sequence: CDR1 DFQATT, CDR2 SNEGSKA (reference sequence). Both ends counted, the CDR3 spans 10 residues. CDR3 in amino acids: CSATTRSFPA.

The chain combines TRBV5-1 with TRBJ2-7; TRBD1 is a possible D gene (6 bases). This CDR3 is 15 amino acids long. The ends were cut back, 2 bases at V and 3 bases at J, with 15 bases in the middle. Germline V CDR1 and CDR2: SGHRS, YFSETQ. Here the CDR3 DNA reads TGCGCCAGCAGCTTTTTCACAGGGCCCGGCTACGAGCAGTACTTC. This gives the protein CASSFFTGPGYEQYF.

The chain links TRBV20-1 to TRBJ2-1, with D maybe TRBD2 (6 bases). Germline-derived CDR1 and CDR2 are DFQATT and SNEGSKA (reference sequence). The CDR3 spans 15 residues. The V end was cut by 0 bases, the J end by 4 bases, with 13 bases between. The CDR3 sequence: CSAREPGLLYNEQFF. The DNA for the CDR3 is TGCAGTGCTAGAGAGCCGGGACTCCTATACAATGAGCAGTTCTTC.

The chain recombines TRBV10-3 with TRBJ2-2, with 7 nucleotides matching TRBD1. Per the germline V gene, CDR1 is ENHRY and CDR2 is SYGVKD. This CDR3 contains 14 residues. V was clipped by 10 bases and J by 9 bases; unmatched bases: 14. The CDR3, as DNA: TGTGCCACATTTGAAGGGACAGCCGCGAGGGAGCTGTTTTTT. Its translation is CATFEGTAARELFF.

In its sample, this clonotype was seen many times. CDR3 amino acids: CATSIDRANNEQFF. DNA of the CDR3: TGTGCCACCAGCATTGACAGGGCTAACAATGAGCAGTTCTTC. This sequence joins TRBV15 and TRBJ2-1; 7 bases are a match to TRBD1. The CDR3 is made up of 14 amino acids. The junction had 5 bases not matched to a gene; V was cut back by 4 bases and J by 5 bases. Germline V lookup: CDR1 LNHNV, CDR2 YYDKDF (reference sequence).